The rows below give T cell receptor beta chains drawn from one sample of a study of blood T cell repertoires in COVID-19. Clones were sequenced by immunoSEQ multiplex PCR, and TCRdb holds only the in-frame ones, with some missing. The repertoire holds 95,000 to 100,000 clones, about 85% seen once, with 1.5% to 2% in the top ten. Sequencing used peripheral blood. These receptors were collected from a woman in her 70s with active or convalescent COVID-19. The CDR3 runs from the conserved cysteine through the conserved F or W. A D gene is named only where the DNA matches it firmly. Clone size is stated in some rows and not others, as once, few, many or a class when expanded.

J gene: TRBJ2-3; V gene: TRBV7-2; D gene: NA; clone size: NA; CDR3 DNA: TGTGCCAGCAGCTTCGACCTTAGGGGAATAGATACGCAGTATTTT; CDR3 protein: CASSFDLRGIDTQYF
J gene: TRBJ2-7; V gene: TRBV29-1; D gene: NA; clone size: NA; CDR3 DNA: TGCAGCGTCGCGACAGGATCCTACGAGCAGTACTTC; CDR3 protein: CSVATGSYEQYF
J gene: TRBJ2-7; V gene: TRBV13; D gene: TRBD1; clone size: NA; CDR3 DNA: TGTGCCAGCAGCTTCGGACAGGGCTCCGAGCAGTACTTC; CDR3 protein: CASSFGQGSEQYF
J gene: TRBJ1-1; V gene: TRBV10-1; D gene: NA; clone size: NA; CDR3 DNA: TGCGCCAGCAGTGAAGGCCAGGGCGACACTGAAGCTTTCTTT; CDR3 protein: CASSEGQGDTEAFF
J gene: TRBJ1-5; V gene: TRBV18; D gene: TRBD1; clone size: NA; CDR3 DNA: TGTGCCAGCTCACAACAGGGGGCGAGACAGCCCCAGCATTTT; CDR3 protein: CASSQQGARQPQHF
J gene: TRBJ2-5; V gene: TRBV7-9; D gene: NA; clone size: NA; CDR3 DNA: TGTGCCAGCAGCTCGACAGAGGGGGGGGAGACCCAGTACTTC; CDR3 protein: CASSSTEGGETQYF
J gene: TRBJ2-1; V gene: TRBV4-3; D gene: TRBD2; clone size: NA; CDR3 DNA: TGCGCCAGCAGCCAAGACCGAGAGCGGGGGGCCCAGTTCTTC; CDR3 protein: CASSQDRERGAQFF
J gene: TRBJ2-7; V gene: TRBV18; D gene: TRBD1; clone size: NA; CDR3 DNA: TGTGCCAGCTCACCGGGACAGAGCTCCTACGAGCAGTACTTC; CDR3 protein: CASSPGQSSYEQYF
J gene: TRBJ1-2; V gene: TRBV2; D gene: TRBD1; clone size: NA; CDR3 DNA: TGTGCCAGCAGTGGCGGACAGGGGGCGCGAACTGGCTACACCTTC; CDR3 protein: CASSGGQGARTGYTF
J gene: TRBJ1-1; V gene: TRBV11-2; D gene: NA; clone size: NA; CDR3 DNA: TGTGCCAGCAGCCCCAAAGGAGGGATCACTGAAGCTTTCTTT; CDR3 protein: CASSPKGGITEAFF
J gene: TRBJ2-1; V gene: TRBV7-2; D gene: TRBD2; clone size: NA; CDR3 DNA: TGTGCCAGCAGCTTAGTGGGGACTAGCGGGAGTGGCGGTGAGCAGTTCTTC; CDR3 protein: CASSLVGTSGSGGEQFF
J gene: TRBJ2-7; V gene: TRBV24-1; D gene: TRBD2; clone size: NA; CDR3 DNA: TGTGCCACCAGTGATTCTAGCGGAGGTTGGTACGAGCAGTACTTC; CDR3 protein: CATSDSSGGWYEQYF
J gene: TRBJ1-1; V gene: TRBV4-2; D gene: NA; clone size: NA; CDR3 DNA: TGTGCCAGCAGCCAAGCTACGGGGGGCACTGAAGCTTTCTTT; CDR3 protein: CASSQATGGTEAFF
J gene: TRBJ2-5; V gene: TRBV19; D gene: TRBD2; clone size: NA; CDR3 DNA: TGTGCCAGTAGAGGGGGACTAGCGGGATACCAAGAGACCCAGTACTTC; CDR3 protein: CASRGGLAGYQETQYF
J gene: TRBJ2-1; V gene: TRBV7-3; D gene: NA; clone size: once; CDR3 DNA: TGTGCCAGCAGCTTAAGAGCCGGGACTCCACAGTTCTTC; CDR3 protein: CASSLRAGTPQFF
J gene: TRBJ2-5; V gene: TRBV7-9; D gene: NA; clone size: NA; CDR3 DNA: TGTGCCAGCAGCCCCGGGACTGTCTGGGAGACCCAGTACTTC; CDR3 protein: CASSPGTVWETQYF
J gene: TRBJ1-2; V gene: TRBV28; D gene: NA; clone size: few; CDR3 DNA: TGTGCCAGCAGTTTTGGAGAAAGGGGCTACACCTTC; CDR3 protein: CASSFGERGYTF
J gene: TRBJ2-1; V gene: TRBV11-2; D gene: NA; clone size: NA; CDR3 DNA: TGTGCCAGCAGCTCCGACAGGGAGGATGAGCAGTTCTTC; CDR3 protein: CASSSDREDEQFF
J gene: TRBJ2-3; V gene: TRBV14; D gene: TRBD2; clone size: NA; CDR3 DNA: TGTGCCAGCAGCCAAGCAAGCATAGCGGGATATACGCAGTATTTT; CDR3 protein: CASSQASIAGYTQYF
J gene: TRBJ2-3; V gene: TRBV18; D gene: TRBD2; clone size: NA; CDR3 DNA: TGTGCCAGCTCACCACCGGGACTAGCGGGGAGCACAGATACGCAGTATTTT; CDR3 protein: CASSPPGLAGSTDTQYF
J gene: TRBJ1-5; V gene: TRBV30; D gene: TRBD1; clone size: NA; CDR3 DNA: TGTGCCTGGAGCCTGACAGGGGTCGGTCAGCCCCAGCATTTT; CDR3 protein: CAWSLTGVGQPQHF
J gene: TRBJ2-7; V gene: TRBV2; D gene: NA; clone size: NA; CDR3 DNA: TGTGCCAGCAGTGGTCAGGTTGGCTACGAGCAGTACTTC; CDR3 protein: CASSGQVGYEQYF
J gene: TRBJ1-2; V gene: TRBV3-1/TRBV3-2; D gene: TRBD1; clone size: NA; CDR3 DNA: TGTGCCAGCAGCTTAAAACCGGGGACAGGGAACTATGGCTACACCTTC; CDR3 protein: CASSLKPGTGNYGYTF
J gene: TRBJ2-7; V gene: TRBV6-5; D gene: NA; clone size: NA; CDR3 DNA: TGTGCCAGCAGTTACTCCAGGGATACCTACGAGCAGTACTTC; CDR3 protein: CASSYSRDTYEQYF
J gene: TRBJ2-3; V gene: TRBV7-6; D gene: TRBD2; clone size: NA; CDR3 DNA: TGTGCCAGCAGCTTAGCGCTAGCGGGGTCTAGCACAGATACGCAGTATTTT; CDR3 protein: CASSLALAGSSTDTQYF
J gene: TRBJ2-5; V gene: TRBV7-2; D gene: NA; clone size: once; CDR3 DNA: TGTGCCAGCAGCCCACAGGGTTTCGGAGAGACCCAGTACTTC; CDR3 protein: CASSPQGFGETQYF
J gene: TRBJ1-1; V gene: TRBV15; D gene: TRBD1; clone size: NA; CDR3 DNA: TGTGCCACCAGCCGCGGGGACAGGGGGACGGTAAAAGCTTTCTTT; CDR3 protein: CATSRGDRGTVKAFF
J gene: TRBJ2-4; V gene: TRBV3-1/TRBV3-2; D gene: TRBD2; clone size: NA; CDR3 DNA: TGTGCCAGCAGCCAGGGGCAGGGACTAGGAACAGACATTCAGTACTTC; CDR3 protein: CASSQGQGLGTDIQYF
J gene: TRBJ2-7; V gene: TRBV19; D gene: TRBD2; clone size: NA; CDR3 DNA: TGTGCCAGTAGCCAGACTAGCGCCACTGGCGAGCAGTACTTC; CDR3 protein: CASSQTSATGEQYF
J gene: TRBJ2-5; V gene: TRBV28; D gene: NA; clone size: NA; CDR3 DNA: TGTGCCAGCAGCCTCGGAGAGACCCAGTACTTC; CDR3 protein: CASSLGETQYF
J gene: TRBJ2-3; V gene: TRBV30; D gene: TRBD1; clone size: NA; CDR3 DNA: TGTGCCTGGAGCGTCGGCAGGGGGGATACGCAGTATTTT; CDR3 protein: CAWSVGRGDTQYF
J gene: TRBJ2-3; V gene: TRBV5-1; D gene: TRBD2; clone size: NA; CDR3 DNA: TGCGCCAGCAGCTTAGGCGGGGGGACAGATACGCAGTATTTT; CDR3 protein: CASSLGGGTDTQYF
J gene: TRBJ1-4; V gene: TRBV29-1; D gene: NA; clone size: NA; CDR3 DNA: TGCAGCGCCAGGGATCCTAATGAAAAACTGTTTTTT; CDR3 protein: CSARDPNEKLFF
J gene: TRBJ1-2; V gene: TRBV6-5; D gene: NA; clone size: NA; CDR3 DNA: TGTGCCAGCAGCAACAGGGCCTCCAGCTACGGCTACACCTTC; CDR3 protein: CASSNRASSYGYTF
J gene: TRBJ1-2; V gene: TRBV2; D gene: NA; clone size: NA; CDR3 DNA: TGTGCCAGCAGTGCAGAGACTTATGGCTACACCTTC; CDR3 protein: CASSAETYGYTF
J gene: TRBJ2-5; V gene: TRBV4-2; D gene: TRBD2; clone size: NA; CDR3 DNA: TGTGCCAGCAGCCAGGCTGGGACTAGCGGGGGGGAGACCCAGTACTTC; CDR3 protein: CASSQAGTSGGETQYF